Listed below are T cell receptor beta chains from one sample, sequenced in a study of blood T cells in healthy people across ages. TCRdb redid the calling of the 5' RACE reads with MiXCR, one entry per CDR3 protein. The sample lists some 1,500,000 distinct CDR3 sequences; 35% to 45% were seen once. Sequenced sample: blood. Source of these receptors: a woman younger than 30 in good health. Each CDR3 is given with its conserved first and last residue. The order of the fields is V gene, D gene, clone size, J gene, CDR3 protein, CDR3 DNA. D genes are given only for firm matches. The size field is filled for only some rows; it gives once, few, many or a size class.

V: TRBV9; D: NA; size: NA; J: TRBJ2-1; CDR3: CASSVTGPLSCNEQFF; DNA: TGTGCCAGCAGCGTAACAGGGCCTCTCTCCTGCAATGAGCAGTTCTTC
V: TRBV12-3/TRBV12-4; D: TRBD2; size: few; J: TRBJ2-5; CDR3: CASSFLAGGLYQETQYF; DNA: TGTGCCAGCAGTTTCTTAGCGGGCGGGCTGTACCAAGAGACCCAGTACTTC
V: TRBV10-3; D: TRBD2; size: few; J: TRBJ2-2; CDR3: CAISERTSGPGELFF; DNA: TGTGCCATCAGTGAACGGACTAGCGGCCCCGGGGAGCTGTTTTTT
V: TRBV5-1; D: TRBD1; size: NA; J: TRBJ2-5; CDR3: CASSNSPQGAQETQYF; DNA: TGCGCCAGCAGCAATTCCCCCCAGGGGGCTCAAGAGACCCAGTACTTC
V: TRBV6-2/TRBV6-3; D: NA; size: NA; J: TRBJ2-7; CDR3: CAGTLPDSYEQYF; DNA: TGTGCCGGCACCTTACCGGACTCCTACGAGCAGTACTTC
V: TRBV12-3/TRBV12-4; D: NA; size: NA; J: TRBJ2-6; CDR3: CASSFSGTRSAGANVLTF; DNA: TGTGCCAGCAGTTTCTCCGGGACAAGGAGTGCAGGGGCCAACGTCCTGACTTTC
V: TRBV6-5; D: TRBD1; size: NA; J: TRBJ2-1; CDR3: CASRSYRDRGRDEQFF; DNA: TGTGCCAGCAGGTCTTATCGGGACAGGGGGCGTGATGAGCAGTTCTTC
V: TRBV5-1; D: TRBD1; size: NA; J: TRBJ1-2; CDR3: CASSAGQGIEGHTF; DNA: TGCGCCAGCAGCGCGGGACAGGGGATCGAGGGCCACACCTTC
V: TRBV4-1; D: NA; size: NA; J: TRBJ1-2; CDR3: CASSQSPRDNYGYTF; DNA: TGCGCCAGCAGCCAAAGCCCCCGGGATAACTATGGCTACACCTTC
V: TRBV7-9; D: NA; size: once; J: TRBJ2-6; CDR3: CADRREGSGANVLTF; DNA: TGTGCAGACCGCAGAGAGGGCTCTGGGGCCAACGTCCTGACTTTC
V: TRBV7-2; D: NA; size: many; J: TRBJ1-2; CDR3: CASSLEGPLRGYTF; DNA: TGTGCCAGCAGCTTGGAAGGACCCCTTCGCGGCTACACCTTC
V: TRBV5-5; D: TRBD1; size: NA; J: TRBJ1-1; CDR3: CASSLTLTGGTEAFF; DNA: TGTGCCAGCAGCTTGACTTTGACAGGGGGCACTGAAGCTTTCTTT
V: TRBV5-1; D: TRBD2; size: NA; J: TRBJ2-1; CDR3: CASSLMTSGGIEQFF; DNA: TGCGCCAGCAGCTTGATGACTAGCGGGGGTATTGAGCAGTTCTTC
V: TRBV7-9; D: TRBD2; size: NA; J: TRBJ2-1; CDR3: CASSFAGGPGNEQFF; DNA: TGTGCCAGCAGCTTCGCGGGAGGGCCGGGGAATGAGCAGTTCTTC
V: TRBV6-2/TRBV6-3; D: NA; size: few; J: TRBJ2-5; CDR3: CASSDSSGPETQYF; DNA: TGTGCCAGCAGTGACTCTTCGGGGCCGGAGACCCAGTACTTC
V: TRBV12-3/TRBV12-4; D: TRBD1; size: NA; J: TRBJ1-2; CDR3: CASMDRADGYTF; DNA: TGTGCCAGCATGGACAGGGCGGATGGCTACACCTTC
V: TRBV5-1; D: NA; size: NA; J: TRBJ2-1; CDR3: CASTYGLSRNEQFF; DNA: TGCGCCAGCACCTATGGGCTCTCAAGGAATGAGCAGTTCTTC
V: TRBV28; D: TRBD1; size: NA; J: TRBJ1-5; CDR3: CASSETGEVQPQHF; DNA: TGTGCCAGCAGCGAAACAGGGGAGGTTCAGCCCCAGCATTTT
V: TRBV7-9; D: NA; size: few; J: TRBJ1-4; CDR3: CASSPVPYATNEKLFF; DNA: TGTGCCAGCAGCCCGGTCCCATATGCAACTAATGAAAAACTGTTTTTT
V: TRBV27; D: NA; size: NA; J: TRBJ1-5; CDR3: CASSITNIQDQPQHF; DNA: TGTGCCAGCAGTATAACCAACATTCAGGACCAGCCCCAGCATTTT
V: TRBV20-1; D: NA; size: NA; J: TRBJ1-1; CDR3: CSARTHSGQSLTEAFF; DNA: TGCAGTGCTAGGACACATTCGGGACAATCCCTCACTGAAGCTTTCTTT
V: TRBV6-5; D: NA; size: NA; J: TRBJ2-5; CDR3: CASSYSSRGTTGQYF; DNA: TGTGCCAGCAGTTACTCGAGCAGGGGCACCACGGGGCAGTACTTC
V: TRBV5-6; D: NA; size: once; J: TRBJ2-3; CDR3: CASSHSGLLSTDTQYF; DNA: TGTGCCAGCAGCCACTCGGGCCTTTTGAGCACAGATACGCAGTATTTT
V: TRBV4-3; D: NA; size: NA; J: TRBJ2-1; CDR3: CASSQSSQGFDEQFF; DNA: TGCGCCAGCAGCCAGTCCTCACAGGGATTTGATGAGCAGTTCTTC
V: TRBV3-1; D: TRBD2; size: NA; J: TRBJ2-3; CDR3: CASRQLRGGPDTQYF; DNA: TGTGCCAGCAGACAATTGCGGGGGGGGCCAGATACGCAGTATTTT
V: TRBV7-9; D: TRBD2; size: NA; J: TRBJ2-3; CDR3: CASIPGLAGENTQYF; DNA: TGTGCCAGCATCCCCGGACTAGCGGGAGAAAATACGCAGTATTTT
V: TRBV4-1; D: NA; size: few; J: TRBJ2-7; CDR3: CASSLEWGSSYEQYF; DNA: TGCGCCAGCAGCCTCGAATGGGGGAGCTCCTACGAGCAGTACTTC
V: TRBV27; D: NA; size: NA; J: TRBJ1-1; CDR3: CASMGTTNRGNTEAFF; DNA: TGTGCCAGCATGGGGACAACCAACAGAGGGAACACTGAAGCTTTCTTT